Below, one TCR beta chain is given with its context. The target antigen is unknown. The data were taken from a study of Ad26.COV2.S vaccination and SARS-CoV-2 variants. Study-wide results and caveats: Relative to placebo recipients, vaccine recipients exhibited elevated spike-specific TCR breadth. Measurements of TCR breadth and depth may have given underestimates of the total T cell responses.

Some clones are missing from TCRdb's copy, which holds only in-frame ones; the method was immunoSEQ multiplex PCR. The profile covers about 680,000 clones, with around 89% appearing a single time and approximately 1.5% taken by the ten largest. The sample's treatment: around 19 received Ad26.COV2.S at low or high dose, single or two shots; 5 received placebo; per-sample allocation not given. The samples were gathered on day 63 after the first injection of vaccine or placebo. The germline CDR1 and CDR2 sequences are SGHVS and FQNEAQ. The CDR3 has 13 residues. V was pared by 7 bases and J by 2 bases, with 12 bases between.

The rearrangement links TRBV7-8 to TRBJ2-7, with D perhaps matching TRBD1 (6 bases). The sample was peripheral blood, taken in a trial of Ad26.COV2.S vaccine versus placebo. The receptor's source is a person between 18 and 60 years old who received the Ad26.COV2.S COVID-19 vaccine or a placebo. The CDR3 nucleotides read TGTGCCAGCAACCAAGGGGGTCCCTACGAGCAGTACTTC. Its protein is CASNQGGPYEQYF.